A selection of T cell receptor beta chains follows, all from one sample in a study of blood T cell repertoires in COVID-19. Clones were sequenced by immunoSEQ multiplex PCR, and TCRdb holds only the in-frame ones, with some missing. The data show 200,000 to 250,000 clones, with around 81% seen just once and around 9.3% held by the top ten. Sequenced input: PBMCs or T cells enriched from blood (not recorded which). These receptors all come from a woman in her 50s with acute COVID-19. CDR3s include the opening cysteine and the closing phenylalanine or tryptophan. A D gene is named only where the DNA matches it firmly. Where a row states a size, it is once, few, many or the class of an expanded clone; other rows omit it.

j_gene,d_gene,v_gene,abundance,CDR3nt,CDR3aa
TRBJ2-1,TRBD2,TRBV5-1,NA,TGCGCCAGCAGTATTCCAGCGGGGTATGAGCAGTTCTTC,CASSIPAGYEQFF
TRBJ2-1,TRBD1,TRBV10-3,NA,TGTGCCATCAGTGAGATTGGGACAGGGGGGAACAATGAGCAGTTCTTC,CAISEIGTGGNNEQFF
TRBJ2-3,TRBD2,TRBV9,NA,TGTGCCAGCAGCTTTACTAGCGGGGGGGGAATCACAGATACGCAGTATTTT,CASSFTSGGGITDTQYF
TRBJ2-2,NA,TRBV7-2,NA,TGTGCCACGCGGCAGGGCTCTGTCGGGGAGCTGTTTTTT,CATRQGSVGELFF
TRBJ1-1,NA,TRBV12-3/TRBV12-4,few,TGTGCCAGCAGCCTTGACAGAGACACTGAAGCTTTCTTT,CASSLDRDTEAFF
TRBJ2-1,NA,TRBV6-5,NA,TGTGCCAGCAGCGCCCAGGGGTTCCATGAGCAGTTCTTC,CASSAQGFHEQFF
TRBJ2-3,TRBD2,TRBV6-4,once,TGTGCCAGCAGTGCACTAGCGGGGGGTACAGATACGCAGTATTTT,CASSALAGGTDTQYF
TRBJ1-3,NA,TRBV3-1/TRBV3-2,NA,TGTGCCAGCAGCTCACAGCAGGCAAACACCATATATTTT,CASSSQQANTIYF
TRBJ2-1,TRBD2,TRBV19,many,TGTGCCAGTAGTATGTCACTAGCGGTATACAATGAGCAGTTCTTC,CASSMSLAVYNEQFF
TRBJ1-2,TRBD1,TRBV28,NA,TGTGCCAGCACTCGGACAGGGGCTAACTATGGCTACACCTTC,CASTRTGANYGYTF
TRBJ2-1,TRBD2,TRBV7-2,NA,TGTGCCAGCAGCTTGAGTCTGGGAGGGGTCAATGAGCAGTTCTTC,CASSLSLGGVNEQFF
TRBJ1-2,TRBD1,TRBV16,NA,TGTGCCAGCAGCCAATTTTCCGGACAGGGGGCGCGGAACTATGGCTACACCTTC,CASSQFSGQGARNYGYTF
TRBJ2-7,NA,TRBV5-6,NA,TGTGCCAGCAGCTATACAAGTTACGAGCAGTACTTC,CASSYTSYEQYF
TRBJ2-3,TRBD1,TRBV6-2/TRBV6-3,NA,TGTGCCAGCAGTTACTCCCGGGGACAGAAAAAGGAAGGGAGCGCAGATACGCAGTATTTT,CASSYSRGQKKEGSADTQYF
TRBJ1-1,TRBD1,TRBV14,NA,TGTGCCAGCAGCCGCACCCCGGGACAGAGAGGAACTGAAGCTTTCTTT,CASSRTPGQRGTEAFF
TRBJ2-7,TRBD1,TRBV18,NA,TGTGCCAGCTCACCCCTCGGACAGGGGGCATCCTACGAGCAGTACTTC,CASSPLGQGASYEQYF
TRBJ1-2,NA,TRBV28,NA,TGTGCCACCCAATACAGGCAGAACTATGGCTACACCTTC,CATQYRQNYGYTF
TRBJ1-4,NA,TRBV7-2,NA,TGTGCCAGCAGCTGGGGGGTTTCGGCTAATGAAAAACTGTTTTTT,CASSWGVSANEKLFF
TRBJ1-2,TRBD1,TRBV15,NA,TGTGCCACCAGCCGGACAGGGAACTATGGCTACACCTTC,CATSRTGNYGYTF
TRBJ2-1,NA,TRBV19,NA,TGTGCCAGTAGTAGGGTAGGGGACTTCTTATACAATGAGCAGTTCTTC,CASSRVGDFLYNEQFF
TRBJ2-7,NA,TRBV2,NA,TGTGCCAGCTCTCCCACGGAACAGTCCAGCATCCGCCCCTTC,CASSPTEQSSIRPF
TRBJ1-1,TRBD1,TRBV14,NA,TGTGCCAGCAGCCAAGGGCCCGGGACAGGGTTGTATATGGGTGAAGCTTTCTTT,CASSQGPGTGLYMGEAFF
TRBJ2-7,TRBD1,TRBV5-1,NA,TGCGCCAGCAGCTCGCCGGGACAGGGCCTAACCGACGTCCACGAGCAGTACTTC,CASSSPGQGLTDVHEQYF
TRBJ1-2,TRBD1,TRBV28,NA,TGTGCCAGCAGTTCCGAGGACAGGGCAAATGGCTACACCTTC,CASSSEDRANGYTF
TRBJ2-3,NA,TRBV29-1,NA,TGCAGCGTTGTTCTCTCTGACAGAAGCACAGATACGCAGTATTTT,CSVVLSDRSTDTQYF